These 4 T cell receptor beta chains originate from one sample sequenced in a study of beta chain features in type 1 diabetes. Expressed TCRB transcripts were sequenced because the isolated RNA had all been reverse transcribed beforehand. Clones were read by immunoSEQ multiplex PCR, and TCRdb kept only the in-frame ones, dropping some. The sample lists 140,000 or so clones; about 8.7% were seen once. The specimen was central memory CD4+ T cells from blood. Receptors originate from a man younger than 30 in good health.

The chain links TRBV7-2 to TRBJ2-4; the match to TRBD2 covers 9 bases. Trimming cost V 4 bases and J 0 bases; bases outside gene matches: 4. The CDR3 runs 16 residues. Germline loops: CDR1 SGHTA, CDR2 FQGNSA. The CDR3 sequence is CASSSTAGGAKNIQYF. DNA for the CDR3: TGTGCCAGCAGCTCGACAGCGGGGGGAGCCAAAAACATTCAGTACTTC.

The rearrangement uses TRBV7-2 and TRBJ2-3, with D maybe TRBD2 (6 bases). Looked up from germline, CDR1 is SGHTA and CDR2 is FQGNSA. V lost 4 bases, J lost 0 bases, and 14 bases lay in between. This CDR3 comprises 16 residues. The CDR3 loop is CASSYQGLASTDTQYF. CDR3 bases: TGTGCCAGCAGCTACCAGGGACTCGCTAGCACAGATACGCAGTATTTT.

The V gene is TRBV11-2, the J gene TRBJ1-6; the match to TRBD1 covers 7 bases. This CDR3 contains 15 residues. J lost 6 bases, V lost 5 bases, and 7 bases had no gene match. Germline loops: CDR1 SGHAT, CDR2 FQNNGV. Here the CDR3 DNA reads TGTGCCAGCAGCACCCAGACAGGGTCTAATTCACCCCTCCACTTT. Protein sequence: CASSTQTGSNSPLHF.

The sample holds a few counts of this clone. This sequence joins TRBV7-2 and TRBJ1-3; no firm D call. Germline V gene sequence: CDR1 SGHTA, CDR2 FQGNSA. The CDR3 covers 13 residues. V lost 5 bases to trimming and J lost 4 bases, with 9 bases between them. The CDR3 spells CASSPQEGNTIYF. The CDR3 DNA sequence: TGTGCCAGCAGCCCCCAGGAAGGAAACACCATATATTTT.